This T cell receptor (beta chain) emerged from a study of early T cells in non-severe SARS-CoV-2 infection (dated by TCRdb to about 2021). With respect to the entire study: Because TCR sequencing was done on bulk RNA from unsorted whole blood, the alpha and beta chains could not be paired.

The library was obtained by 5' RACE. The reads were generated on a NextSeq 500. The TCR library protocol attached unique molecular identifiers to individual cDNA molecules to correct for sequencing error and PCR bias. Sequencing covered both TCR alpha and beta chains, and within each sample the abundances of alpha and beta sequences were tightly co-correlated. The study's processing was this. Decombinator V4 was used to annotate the V gene, J gene and CDR3 of the TCR sequences. Expanded TCRs were defined as changing significantly between any two time points under a Poisson model with p below 0.0001. TCR abundances were normalised to the total number of TCRs sequenced in each sample and reported as counts per million. TRAV1-2 paired with TRAJ12, TRAJ20 or TRAJ33 defined MAIT TCRs, while TRAV10 paired with TRAJ18 defined iNKT TCRs. VDJdb, accessed on 1 November 2021, was searched for TCRs annotated for CMV, EBV and SARS-CoV-2, and TCRs annotated for more than one antigen were excluded. TCRdb ran its own pipeline on the public reads, namely fastp trimming at Q25 and MiXCR clone calling, and kept in-frame beta chains. Every distinct CDR3 protein forms one entry, paired with its most common genes and DNA. Clone size and V and J calls follow TCRdb, not the original study. Here the sample has 65,000 to 85,000 distinct CDR3 sequences; about 16% occur a single time. Around 12% of the sample is held by the ten biggest clonotypes.

The study was a case-control design nested within a healthcare worker cohort in London, UK, with weekly nasopharyngeal swab PCR tests and blood sampling. Between 23 and 31 March 2020, the week of the UK lockdown, healthcare workers were enrolled and then followed up weekly for as long as 16 weeks. About this clonotype: Its recognized antigen is unknown. This may stem from a read error, because a much larger clone lies one nucleotide away.

The CDR3, from cysteine to phenylalanine, totals 14 residues. Only the CDR3 DNA stays, 42 bases, in frame from base 1. From V the trimming removes 5 bases and from J it removes 2 bases, while the gene matches leave 6 bases of the junction unaccounted for. CDR1 MDHEN and CDR2 SYDVKM are derived from the germline V gene. The investigation overall reported the following: Matching against VDJdb was skewed toward anti-spike CD8 responses, likely underestimated virus-specific expansions, and missed private and CD4 specificities.

Sequencing used whole blood. The clonotype was recovered from an adult who was a healthcare worker with PCR-confirmed SARS-CoV-2 infection or an uninfected control (not recorded which). This chain is built from TRBV28 and TRBJ2-7, and 7 junction bases match TRBD1. The DNA is as follows: TGTGCCAGCAGTCCCCCGGGACAGACCTACGAGCAGTACTTC. Its coded protein is CASSPPGQTYEQYF.